The clone carrying this TCR beta chain has ten or more counts. In TCRdb, the 5' RACE reads were re-called with MiXCR into one record per CDR3 protein. The sample holds 25,000 to 30,000 distinct CDR3 sequences; around 8% are singletons and the top ten take around 36%. The sample originates from a study of spatial heterogeneity in lung cancer. In the study overall: Across the raw uncorrected reads, a unique TCR and UMI combination was observed, on average, more than ten times.

There are 16 residues in the CDR3. The V and J ends lost 1 base and 5 bases respectively, with 14 bases between them. The germline V gene has CDR1 LNHDA and CDR2 SQIVND (reference sequence). Time point in this sample: sample taken at primary tumor resection. Whole RNA, isolated from tumor, nontumor lung or frozen PBMC, was sequenced without prior sorting. Material: PBMCs, obtained at surgery. The clonotype was recovered from a female donor with early-stage non-small cell lung cancer. The chain links TRBV19 to TRBJ2-2; a possible D gene is TRBD2 (6 bases). The CDR3 DNA is TGTGCCAGTAGTATAGGCGGAGGAGGGAGGACCGGGGAGCTGTTTTTT. It yields the protein CASSIGGGGRTGELFF.